This T cell receptor (beta chain) is drawn from a study of control samples from healthy donors and cancer patients. V gave up 4 bases and J gave up 4 bases, with 17 bases separating them. The V gene's germline CDR1 is SGHDT and CDR2 YYEEEE. The CDR3 sequence is 15 residues long. The assay was immunoSEQ multiplex PCR, and TCRdb's table has in-frame clones only and misses some. The table includes some 95,000 clones, roughly 92% detected once. Material: blood. The receptor comes from a human donor in good health. The donor label of this sample is uncertain. This chain connects TRBV5-6 to TRBJ1-2; D is unresolved. The CDR3 region has the DNA TGTGCCAGCAGCCAAAGCCCGGCCGGCAGCTATGGCTACACCTTC. This sequence encodes CASSQSPAGSYGYTF.